The 18 T cell receptor beta chains presented below share a single source sample, sequenced in a study of T cells after yellow fever vaccination. TCRdb re-derived calls from the 5' RACE reads in MiXCR, one entry per CDR3 protein. The table has just under 600,000 distinct CDR3 sequences, roughly 14% seen once. The material sequenced was PBMCs, taken on the day of the yellow fever booster vaccination. These receptors came from a man between 25 and 39 years old who received the YFV17D yellow fever vaccine.

This clonotype was observed a handful of times. The chain recombines TRBV27 with TRBJ2-3, with a tentative D call TRBD2 (6 bases). V lost 6 bases and J 4 bases, leaving 17 bases between the germline ends. Germline V gene lookup returns CDR1 MNHEY and CDR2 SMNVEV (reference sequence). The length of the CDR3 is 15 residues. The chain's CDR3 is CASSLLATSADTQYF. The CDR3 DNA is TGTGCCAGCAGCCTACTAGCCACCTCGGCAGATACGCAGTATTTT.

The J gene is TRBJ2-4, the V gene TRBV20-1, with D possibly being TRBD1 (7 bases). V dropped 0 bases and J dropped 5 bases, with 14 bases sitting between them. Germline CDR1 DFQATT, CDR2 SNEGSKA (reference sequence). This CDR3 contains 15 residues. The CDR3, as DNA: TGCAGTGCTAGAGATAGCCAGGGGGGCCAAAACATTCAGTACTTC. It encodes CSARDSQGGQNIQYF.

The rearrangement uses TRBV7-2 and TRBJ2-5; possibly TRBD1 or TRBD2 for D (5 bases each). Trimming removed 5 bases at V and 7 bases at J, with 14 bases between. The CDR3 totals 13 residues. Germline V gene sequence: CDR1 SGHTA, CDR2 FQGNSA. CDR3 protein: CASSRWPGATQYF. As DNA, the CDR3 is TGTGCCAGCAGCCGCTGGCCCGGGGCGACCCAGTACTTC.

The rearrangement links TRBV5-5 to TRBJ1-5; no reliable D call. Germline CDR1 is SGHKS and CDR2 is YYEKEE (reference sequence). Trimming cost V 1 base and J 0 bases, with 8 bases left between them. This CDR3 region has 15 residues. The CDR3 here is CASSLNRGSNQPQHF. CDR3 DNA sequence: TGTGCCAGCAGCTTGAACAGAGGTAGCAATCAGCCCCAGCATTTT. Looking up the rest from reference TRBV5-5 and TRBJ1-5 gives the full variable domain: DAGVTQSPTHLIKTRGQQVTLRCSPISGHKSVSWYQQVLGQGPQFIFQYYEKEERGRGNFPDRFSARQFPNYSSELNVNALLLGDSALYLCASSLNRGSNQPQHFGDGTRLSIL.

The rearrangement joins TRBV5-1 to TRBJ2-1; the D gene is possibly TRBD2 (5 bases). The germline V gene encodes CDR1 SGHRS and CDR2 YFSETQ. V gave up 0 bases and J gave up 6 bases, with 13 bases separating them. The CDR3 consists of 15 residues. CDR3 protein: CASSLVGAPFNEQFF. The CDR3 DNA follows: TGCGCCAGCAGCTTGGTGGGAGCGCCTTTCAATGAGCAGTTCTTC.

This clonotype was seen a single time. The chain employs TRBV6-1 and TRBJ1-3; D is uncertain. This CDR3 comprises 15 residues. Germline loops: CDR1 MNHNS, CDR2 SASEGT. V lost 7 bases to trimming and J lost 0 bases, with 13 bases between them. The CDR3 coding sequence is TGTGCCAGCACGGAAGACGGTTACTCTGGAAACACCATATATTTT. It encodes CASTEDGYSGNTIYF.

V gene TRBV5-4 combines with J gene TRBJ2-2; D unclear. The V end lost 4 bases, the J end lost 0 bases, and 10 bases lay between the germline ends. From germline, CDR1 is SGHNT and CDR2 YYREEE (reference sequence). CDR3 length: 15 residues. The CDR3 sequence is CASSIRLANTGELFF. In DNA, the CDR3 is TGTGCCAGCAGCATCCGGCTCGCGAACACCGGGGAGCTGTTTTTT. The entire variable domain, with the rest obtained from reference TRBV5-4 and TRBJ2-2, is as follows: ETGVTQSPTHLIKTRGQQVTLRCSSQSGHNTVSWYQQALGQGPQFIFQYYREEENGRGNFPPRFSGLQFPNYSSELNVNALELDDSALYLCASSIRLANTGELFFGEGSRLTVL.

The genes are TRBV30 and TRBJ2-7; D uncertain. The CDR3 covers 11 residues. Germline loops: CDR1 GTSNPN, CDR2 SVGIG (reference sequence). The germline V and J ends were trimmed by 6 bases and 2 bases, with 8 bases remaining between them. The CDR3 sequence: CACRQTYEQYF. As DNA, the CDR3 is TGTGCCTGTCGGCAAACCTACGAGCAGTACTTC.

This clonotype has only a few counts. The genes are TRBV6-5 and TRBJ2-3, with TRBD1 matching over 7 bases. The CDR3 loop spans 14 amino acids. Germline V gives CDR1 MNHEY, CDR2 SVGAGI. V lost 0 bases to trimming and J lost 8 bases; unmatched junction nucleotides: 5. The CDR3 nucleotides read TGTGCCAGCAGTTACTCGATGGCAGGGGGTACGCAGTATTTT. Its translation is CASSYSMAGGTQYF.

The V gene is TRBV20-1, the J gene TRBJ2-1; 7 positions match TRBD2. This CDR3 is built from 14 residues. V lost 6 bases and J lost 6; bases outside the gene matches: 11. The germline V gene encodes CDR1 DFQATT and CDR2 SNEGSKA (reference sequence). This chain's CDR3 is CSALTGLGSNEQFF. In DNA, the CDR3 is TGCAGTGCCCTCACCGGACTAGGGTCCAATGAGCAGTTCTTC.

The V and J genes are TRBV9 and TRBJ2-5, with TRBD2 matching over 11 bases. In germline, CDR1 is SGDLS, CDR2 YYNGEE. The CDR3 contains 15 residues. The ends lost 4 bases at V and 2 bases at J; junction bases unmatched: 4. The CDR3 reads CASSTRLAGQETQYF. CDR3 bases: TGTGCCAGCAGCACCCGACTAGCGGGGCAAGAGACCCAGTACTTC.

This clonotype was seen only a few times. This rearrangement joins TRBV20-1 to TRBJ2-1; 10 bases agree with TRBD2. The CDR3 runs 14 residues. Germline trimming cut 3 bases from V and 4 bases from J; bases unmatched to any gene: 3. The germline V gene has CDR1 DFQATT and CDR2 SNEGSKA (reference sequence). Written as DNA, the CDR3 is TGCAGTGCTAGCCCTAGCGGGAGATACAATGAGCAGTTCTTC. It translates to CSASPSGRYNEQFF.

This clonotype has more than one count but fewer than ten. V and J are TRBV20-1 and TRBJ2-4, with D possibly TRBD2 on 5 matching bases. The CDR3 is made up of 15 amino acids. The germline gives CDR1 DFQATT, CDR2 SNEGSKA (reference sequence). The germline V and J ends were trimmed by 6 bases and 3 bases, with 18 bases remaining between them. The CDR3 loop reads CSAIPGSWGKNIQYF. The DNA of the CDR3 is TGCAGTGCCATCCCGGGGTCCTGGGGCAAAAACATTCAGTACTTC.

This sequence joins TRBV15 and TRBJ2-3; maybe TRBD2 (6 bases). Germline V lookup: CDR1 LNHNV, CDR2 YYDKDF (reference sequence). The CDR3 has 18 amino acids. The V gene lost 3 bases and the J gene lost 5 bases, with 24 bases spanning the gap. The CDR3 spells CATSSATEGGSWLDTQYF. The CDR3 coding sequence is TGTGCCACCAGCAGCGCGACGGAGGGTGGATCCTGGTTAGATACGCAGTATTTT. Full variable domain (outside the CDR3, taken from reference TRBV15 and TRBJ2-3): DAMVIQNPRYQVTQFGKPVTLSCSQTLNHNVMYWYQQKSSQAPKLLFHYYDKDFNNEADTPDNFQSRRPNTSFCFLDIRSPGLGDTAMYLCATSSATEGGSWLDTQYFGPGTRLTVL.

This clonotype was picked up a small number of times. The chain is built from TRBV7-9 and TRBJ2-7, with D unclear. The CDR3 is made up of 14 amino acids. The germline V gene has CDR1 SEHNR and CDR2 FQNEAQ (reference sequence). V was cut by 4 bases and J by 3 bases, with 13 bases left in between. CDR3 nucleotides: TGTGCCAGCAGCTCGTACACAATCAGCTACGAGCAGTACTTC. This sequence encodes CASSSYTISYEQYF.

The chain combines TRBV30 with TRBJ2-1, with D perhaps matching TRBD2 (5 bases). Germline CDR1 and CDR2: GTSNPN and SVGIG (reference sequence). CDR3 size: 16 residues. V lost 8 bases, J lost 5 bases, and 25 bases lay in between. For the CDR3, the DNA is TGTGCCGCACCCGTTTCCCCCATTAGCGAGCACAATGAGCAGTTCTTC. It encodes CAAPVSPISEHNEQFF.

This clonotype showed up just a few times. The rearrangement uses TRBV18 and TRBJ2-7; 13 bases are a match to TRBD2. Germline V lookup: CDR1 KGHSH, CDR2 LQKENI. Trimming at V came to 3 bases and at J to 3 bases, leaving 11 bases not matched to a gene. This CDR3 has 18 amino acids. CDR3 sequence (DNA): TGTGCCAGCTCACCCGGGACTAGCGGGGCAGAGAAGGGCTACGAGCAGTACTTC. It translates to CASSPGTSGAEKGYEQYF.

This clonotype turned up a few times. The chain carries TRBV20-1 and TRBJ2-5; D perhaps matches TRBD2 (6 bases). Trimming removed 3 bases from V and 3 bases from J, with 11 bases in between. The CDR3 has 13 residues. In germline, CDR1 is DFQATT, CDR2 SNEGSKA (reference sequence). The CDR3 protein is CSASGREEETQYF. The CDR3 DNA is TGCAGTGCTAGCGGGAGAGAGGAAGAGACCCAGTACTTC.